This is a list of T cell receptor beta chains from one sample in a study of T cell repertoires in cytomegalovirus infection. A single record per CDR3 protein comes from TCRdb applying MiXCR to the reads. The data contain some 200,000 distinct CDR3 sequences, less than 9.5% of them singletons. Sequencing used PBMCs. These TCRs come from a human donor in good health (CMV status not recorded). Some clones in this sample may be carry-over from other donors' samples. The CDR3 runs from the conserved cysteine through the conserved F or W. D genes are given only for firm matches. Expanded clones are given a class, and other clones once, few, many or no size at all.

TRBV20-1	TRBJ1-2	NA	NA	CSARDPYTTTKSGGYTF	TGCAGTGCTAGAGATCCTTACACAACAACTAAGTCGGGAGGCTACACCTTC
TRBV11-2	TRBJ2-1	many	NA	CASSLEQHNEQFF	TGTGCCAGCAGCTTAGAACAGCACAATGAGCAGTTCTTC
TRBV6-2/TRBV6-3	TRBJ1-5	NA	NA	CASSSTGSNQPQHF	TGTGCCAGCAGTTCGACAGGCTCGAATCAGCCCCAGCATTTT
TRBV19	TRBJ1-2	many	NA	CASTVWGGSNYGYTF	TGTGCCAGTACCGTATGGGGGGGTTCCAACTATGGCTACACCTTC
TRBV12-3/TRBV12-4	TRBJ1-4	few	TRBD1	CASSAYRGRRPFF	TGTGCCAGCAGTGCATACAGGGGGCGCAGACCGTTTTTT
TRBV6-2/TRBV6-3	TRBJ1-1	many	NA	CASSYSENTEAFF	TGTGCCAGCAGTTACTCCGAGAACACTGAAGCTTTCTTT
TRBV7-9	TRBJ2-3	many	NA	CASSLSTGSADTQYF	TGTGCCAGCAGCTTAAGTACCGGGAGCGCAGATACGCAGTATTTT
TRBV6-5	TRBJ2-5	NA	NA	CASSYSGPQETQYF	TGTGCCAGCAGTTACTCAGGGCCCCAAGAGACCCAGTACTTC
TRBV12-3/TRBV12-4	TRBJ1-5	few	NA	CASSFLGARSNQPQHF	TGTGCCAGCAGTTTTTTAGGGGCGCGGAGCAATCAGCCCCAGCATTTT
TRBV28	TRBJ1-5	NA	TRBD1	CASGYRQGAGQPQHF	TGTGCCAGCGGATATAGACAGGGGGCCGGTCAGCCCCAGCATTTT
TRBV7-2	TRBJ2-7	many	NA	CASSSQLLYEQYF	TGTGCCAGCAGCTCGCAATTACTCTACGAGCAGTACTTC
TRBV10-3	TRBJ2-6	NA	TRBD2	CAISEGREGRGANVLTF	TGTGCCATCAGTGAGGGCAGGGAGGGAAGAGGGGCCAACGTCCTGACTTTC
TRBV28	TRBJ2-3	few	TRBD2	CASSSPVLAGETDTQYF	TGTGCCAGCAGTTCCCCCGTACTAGCGGGAGAAACAGATACGCAGTATTTT
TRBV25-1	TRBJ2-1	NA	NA	CASSDLRTRGYNEQFF	TGTGCCAGCAGTGACCTTAGGACAAGGGGGTACAATGAGCAGTTCTTC
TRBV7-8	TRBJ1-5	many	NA	CASSTSGRNSNQPQHF	TGTGCCAGCAGCACATCAGGCAGAAATAGCAATCAGCCCCAGCATTTT
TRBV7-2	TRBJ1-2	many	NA	CASSLIGAGDGGYTF	TGTGCCAGCAGCTTAATTGGAGCCGGGGACGGTGGCTACACCTTC
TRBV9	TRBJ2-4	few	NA	CASSVEVETGTKNIQYF	TGTGCCAGCAGCGTAGAGGTAGAGACCGGGACCAAAAACATTCAGTACTTC
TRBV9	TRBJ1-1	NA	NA	CASSVDPGHATEAFF	TGTGCCAGCAGCGTAGACCCAGGACATGCCACTGAAGCTTTCTTT
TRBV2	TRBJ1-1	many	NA	CASQDINTEAFF	TGTGCCAGCCAGGACATTAACACTGAAGCTTTCTTT
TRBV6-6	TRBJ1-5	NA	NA	CASSYSNPGKGNQPQHF	TGTGCCAGCAGTTACTCGAATCCAGGGAAGGGAAATCAGCCCCAGCATTTT
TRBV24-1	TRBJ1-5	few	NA	CATSDRDPHQPQHF	TGTGCCACCAGTGATCGGGACCCCCACCAGCCCCAGCATTTT
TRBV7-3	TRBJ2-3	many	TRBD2	CASSLSGTSGDTQYF	TGTGCCAGCAGCTTATCCGGGACTAGCGGGGATACGCAGTATTTT
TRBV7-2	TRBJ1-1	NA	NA	CASSPAGVNTEAFF	TGTGCCAGCAGCCCAGCGGGGGTGAACACTGAAGCTTTCTTT
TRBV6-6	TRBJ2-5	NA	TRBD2	CASSYIPLASGIYQETQYF	TGTGCCAGCAGTTACATACCCCTGGCTAGCGGGATATACCAAGAGACCCAGTACTTC
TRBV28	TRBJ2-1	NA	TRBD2	CASSLGTRYNEQFF	TGTGCCAGCAGTTTGGGGACTAGATACAATGAGCAGTTCTTC
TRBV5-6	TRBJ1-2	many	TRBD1	CASSEPPGTGVKNGYTF	TGTGCCAGCAGCGAGCCCCCCGGGACAGGGGTAAAGAATGGCTACACCTTC